Here is one TCR beta chain with its context. Its target antigen remains unknown. Base qualities are not at hand, and no much larger clone is one base apart. Taken from cysteine to phenylalanine, the CDR3 has 15 residues. This entry keeps only the CDR3 DNA: 45 bases, framed from base 1. Compared with germline, V lacks 5 bases and J lacks 1 base; bases without a gene match: 6. CDR1 and CDR2 (SGHRS, YFSETQ) derive from the germline V gene. This sample is part of a study of cytomegalovirus exposure and HLA in healthy donors (dated by TCRdb to about 2017). Turning to the overall study: An earlier analysis of some 500 of the donors reported about 250 Gb of sequence data and 117 million unique TCR beta sequences from approximately 180 million T cells. The number of donors typed differed by locus, with roughly 620-630 for A, B, C, DRB1 and DQB1, around 500 for DQA1, 600 to 610 for DPA1, and approximately 470 for DPB1. Donor age, sex, ethnicity and CMV serostatus were compiled together with the repertoire data. HLA typing covered class I and class II loci at four-digit resolution. Besides the first cohort of 666 subjects, a separate validation cohort made up of 90 to 150 different subjects was used. An early release that covered about 600 HLA-typed donors contained approximately 320 gigabases of sequencing data and about 84 million unique TCR sequences. Of the approximately 400 genotyped donors, approximately 83% fell in the genetic ancestry cluster associated with self-reported Caucasian donors. The study used immunosequencing to profile the T cell repertoires of hundreds of subjects and linked those repertoires to cytomegalovirus serostatus. To predict cytomegalovirus infection status, the study brought together high-throughput TCR immunosequencing, statistical association of individual TCRs with disease status, and machine learning. The study was designed to test whether signatures of past pathogen exposure could be identified by cataloging public T cell receptors. To decide whether each TCR beta V gene segment behaved as functional or pseudogenic, an earlier analysis of some 600 of the donors relied on high-throughput TCR beta sequencing. A later analysis re-examined previously published TCR beta repertoires from hundreds of donors and added high-resolution HLA genotyping to investigate patterns of TCR occurrence. A later genetic analysis used genome-wide SNP genotypes for 398 of the 666 donors, treating that subset as a discovery cohort. Every repertoire in the discovery cohort had been generated on one and the same sequencing platform. In the later analysis, no new phenotypic data were used to find candidate immune exposures; instead, reliance was placed on TCR beta sequences and their occurrence across donors. Among about 400 genotyped donors of the cohort, an average of about 220,000 unique TCR beta nucleotide sequences was sequenced per donor, of which roughly 18% were non-productive. Five DR-DQ haplotypes were treated as single units for association and clustering because of strong linkage in the cohort.

The cohort comprised some 700 healthy bone marrow donors. At the time of sampling, every cohort member was nominally healthy, though immune exposures that went unrecorded were likely present. The donor tested CMV seropositive and was one of the 289 seropositive cohort members. A peripheral blood sample was collected from each donor, and TCR beta sequencing was performed on peripheral blood mononuclear cells. Genomic DNA extraction from the blood cell samples was performed with the Qiagen DNeasy Blood Extraction Kit. Library prep was done by the immunoSEQ multiplex PCR assay. For the multiplex PCR, a mixture combining 60 forward primers for TCR Vbeta segments and 13 reverse primers for TCR Jbeta segments was used. Amplification of the CDR3 region of rearranged TCR beta genes was performed with a multiplex PCR assay on genomic DNA. On the Illumina HiSeq System, the amplified TCR beta libraries were sequenced as 87-base-pair reads. On the authors' methods: A later analysis counted 65 million to 90 million unique TCR beta chains across the roughly 700 repertoires, and around 12 million of these chains were shared by at least two donors. A nearest-neighbor algorithm error-corrected the raw reads and collapsed the reads into unique sequences, merging closely related sequences to remove PCR and sequencing errors. Alignment of CDR3 sequences to IMGT reference sequences was used to assign V, D and J gene segments. Each retained sequence needed at least a six-nucleotide match to both a V gene segment and a J gene segment. A rearrangement was called productive if the CDR3 had no stop codons and remained in frame with V and J, and every other rearrangement was called non-productive. CDR3 was defined according to IMGT convention as the region running from the second conserved V-encoded cysteine to the conserved J-encoded phenylalanine. Sequences without an unambiguous match to a single V gene segment were excluded from the earlier analysis of 587 of the donors. In an earlier analysis of 587 of the donors, V segments were called functional above 56.7% productive rearrangements and were called segregating when the between-donor standard deviation exceeded 5%. A statistical classification framework was built to diagnose cytomegalovirus status from the catalog of TCR beta chain sequences. In a later analysis, V and J genes were assigned by comparing TCR nucleotide sequences against IMGT/GENE-DB human TR gene sequences. Using the TCRdist pipeline, a later analysis assigned CDR3 sequences along with most-parsimonious VDJ recombination scenarios. In a later analysis, each TCR beta chain was defined by its CDR3 amino acid sequence together with its V-gene family, and reads lacking a unique V-gene family were excluded. As a way to deal with suspected cross-contamination and a sequencing artifact, a later analysis dropped 640 or so nucleotide sequences that were highly shared and had low generation probability. In a later analysis, a clonal expansion index for each public chain was calculated from normalized within-repertoire ranks of inferred template counts. A later analysis computed generation probabilities with a VDJ recombination model fitted to out-of-frame rearrangements, and checked the results against IGoR. In a later analysis, TCR-TCR, TCR-HLA and TCR-CMV co-occurrence was scored with hypergeometric tests, and a repertoire-size bias correction was applied to TCR pairs. False discovery rates were estimated in a later analysis by permuting HLA or CMV assignments 20 times. In a later analysis, co-occurring TCRs were grouped with DBSCAN, and TCRdist sequence similarity was added when clustering was performed within HLA-allele-positive subsets. Repertoires with fewer than 30,000 or more than 120,000 public chains, plus five repertoires with anomalous nucleotide sharing, were excluded from co-occurrence clustering. TCRdb provides this immuneACCESS table in a form limited to in-frame rearrangements. Some clones are lacking; in checked studies, under half of them reflect an unresolved V gene, and why the rest are absent is not known. V and J calls and clone size are those listed in that table; D and trimming were worked out from the DNA. The sample contains around 150,000 clones, 60% to 70% of them found a single time. In total, the top ten clones hold approximately 6.6% of the sample.

Summary of the overall study and its limitations: In a later genetic analysis, a missense DCLRE1C variant was associated with V-gene and J-gene trimming of TCR beta chains, and the association was replicated in an independent cohort. Linkage disequilibrium might explain the correlated functional status among segregating V segments, but an unknown experimental factor could not be excluded. Several of the top co-occurrence clusters appeared to be linked to parvovirus B19, influenza, CMV and Epstein-Barr virus, according to a later analysis. Immune exposure information for the cohort was limited to CMV serostatus. In a later analysis, HLA-associated TCR beta chains showed more clonal expansion and lower generation probabilities than non-associated chains that were equally common. A later analysis found that most CMV-associated TCR beta chains appeared HLA-restricted, with HLA associations seemingly driven largely by CMV exposure. In a later genetic analysis, fewer N-insertions in productive TCRs were reported among donors in an Asian-associated ancestry cluster than the roughly 700-donor mean. At a false discovery rate of 0.05, a later analysis linked under 20,000 TCR beta sequences to specific HLA alleles. Because HLA typing was missing for some donors at each locus, association tests included only the typed subset. Strong co-occurrence of HLA alleles, especially DR and DQ, made assigning TCR associations to individual alleles difficult. A cluster of highly shared sequence variants was judged likely to be a technical artifact of the sequencing pipeline. The study listed 170 or so TCR beta chains as associated with cytomegalovirus. In a later analysis, TCR association rates were found to vary across HLA loci, with the most associated TCRs seen for DRB1 alleles and the fewest for HLA-C alleles. Across donors, most TCR sequences were observed very rarely, whereas some public TCRs were present in many individuals. In vitro tests confirmed that a few of the cytomegalovirus-associated TCR beta chains recognize cytomegalovirus antigens. This cohort had only TCR beta chains sequenced, and the lack of alpha or paired-chain data limited which features could be detected. Cytomegalovirus status was reported to be diagnosed by the classifier with high specificity and sensitivity in both the original and validation cohorts. Because counts were too low, about 17 rarely observed V segments, including chromosome 9 orphons, were excluded from the earlier analysis of about 500 of the donors. A further reported finding was that TCR beta sequences accurately predicted the HLA-A and HLA-B alleles for most subjects in the first cohort. In an earlier analysis of fewer than 750 of the donors, most TCR beta V segments were observed in productive rearrangements about 87% or about 30% of the time, broadly matching IMGT annotations. Some IMGT-functional V segments, including TRBV6-2 and TRBV6-3, could not be distinguished by the 87-base-pair reads and were therefore excluded. According to the authors, the approach could potentially be generalized to other disease states and immunological phenotypes. Presence/absence analyses assumed roughly uniform sequencing depth across donors, an assumption that may not hold.

The sequencing sample was made of PBMCs. The receptor's source is a woman between 55 and 75 years old in good health and CMV-seropositive. The chain couples TRBV5-1 to TRBJ2-3, and 8 junctional nucleotides match TRBD2. The bases are TGCGCCAGCAGGTCGGGAGGGCTGGGCACAGATACGCAGTATTTT. This yields the protein CASRSGGLGTDTQYF.